The present TCR beta chain was sequenced within a study of OX40 agonist ivuxolimab in advanced cancers. Study findings and constraints: At 0.1 to 3.0 mg/kg, CD4+ and CD8+ blood T cells expanded clonally by week 6.

Comments on this clone: Its antigen is currently unknown.

The assay was immunoSEQ multiplex PCR, and TCRdb's table has in-frame clones only and misses some. The sample shows around 62,000 clones, approximately 86% of them seen only once. Germline assignment: CDR1 MNHEY and CDR2 SVGAGI. V dropped 10 bases and J dropped 7 bases, with 13 bases sitting between them. CDR3 size: 12 residues. The sequenced sample was CD4+ or CD8+ T cells sorted from blood, obtained in a trial of the OX40 agonist ivuxolimab. The clonotype originates from an adult with an advanced solid tumor such as melanoma, head and neck, liver or kidney cancer. The chain couples TRBV6-5 to TRBJ2-2; no clear D. The CDR3 loop is CATTSAVGELFF. CDR3 nucleotides: TGTGCCACCACGTCTGCGGTCGGGGAGCTGTTTTTT.